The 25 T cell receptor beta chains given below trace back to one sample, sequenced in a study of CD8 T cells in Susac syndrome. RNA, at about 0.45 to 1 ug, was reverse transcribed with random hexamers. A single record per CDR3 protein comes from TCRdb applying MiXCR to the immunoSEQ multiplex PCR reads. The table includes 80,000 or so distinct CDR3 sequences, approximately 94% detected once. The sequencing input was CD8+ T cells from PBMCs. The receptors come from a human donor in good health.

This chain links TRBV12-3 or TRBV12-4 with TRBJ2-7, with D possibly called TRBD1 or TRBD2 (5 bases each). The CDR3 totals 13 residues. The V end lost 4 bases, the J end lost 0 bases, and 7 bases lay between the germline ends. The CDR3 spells CASSSGTSYEQYV. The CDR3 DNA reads TGTGCCAGCAGTTCCGGGACCTCCTACGAGCAGTACGTC.

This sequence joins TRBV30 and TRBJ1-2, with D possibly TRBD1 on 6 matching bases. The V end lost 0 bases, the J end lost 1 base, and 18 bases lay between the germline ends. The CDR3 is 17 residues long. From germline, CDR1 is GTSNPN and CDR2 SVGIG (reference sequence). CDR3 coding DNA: TGTGCCTGGAGTGTCATCGGGGGCAGACTACATAACTATGGCTACACCTTC. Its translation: CAWSVIGGRLHNYGYTF.

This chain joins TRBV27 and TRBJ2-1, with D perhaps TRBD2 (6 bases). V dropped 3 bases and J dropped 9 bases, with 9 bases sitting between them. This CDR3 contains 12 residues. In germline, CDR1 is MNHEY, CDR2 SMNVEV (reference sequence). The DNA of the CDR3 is TGTGCCAGCAGTTTTTCGCGGGGTGAGCAGTTCTTC. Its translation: CASSFSRGEQFF.

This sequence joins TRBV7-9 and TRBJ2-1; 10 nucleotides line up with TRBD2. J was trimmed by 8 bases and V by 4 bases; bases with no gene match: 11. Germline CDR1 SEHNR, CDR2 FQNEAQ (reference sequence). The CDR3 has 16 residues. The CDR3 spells CASSYRTSGRVDEQFF. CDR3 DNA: TGTGCCAGCAGCTATCGGACTAGCGGCAGAGTCGATGAGCAGTTCTTC.

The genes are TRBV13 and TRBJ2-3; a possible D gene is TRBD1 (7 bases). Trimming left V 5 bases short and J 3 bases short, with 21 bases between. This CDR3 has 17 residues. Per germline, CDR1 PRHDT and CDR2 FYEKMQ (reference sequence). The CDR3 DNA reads TGTGCCAGCAGCACCGACTACCCCCAGGGGGGAACAGATACGCAGTATTTT. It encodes CASSTDYPQGGTDTQYF.

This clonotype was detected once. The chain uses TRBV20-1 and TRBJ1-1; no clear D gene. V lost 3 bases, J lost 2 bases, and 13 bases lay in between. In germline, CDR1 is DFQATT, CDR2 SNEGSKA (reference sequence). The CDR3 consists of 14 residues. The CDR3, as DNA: TGCAGTGCTAGCGTGAGCATCTCAAACACTGAAGCTTTCTTT. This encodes CSASVSISNTEAFF.

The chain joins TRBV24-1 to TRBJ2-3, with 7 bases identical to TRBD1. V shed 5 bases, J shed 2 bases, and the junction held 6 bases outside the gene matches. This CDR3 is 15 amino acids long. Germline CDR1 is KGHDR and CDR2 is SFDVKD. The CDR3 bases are TGTGCCACCAGTGTAAAAGGGGGCCTCACAGATACGCAGTATTTT. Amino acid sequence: CATSVKGGLTDTQYF.

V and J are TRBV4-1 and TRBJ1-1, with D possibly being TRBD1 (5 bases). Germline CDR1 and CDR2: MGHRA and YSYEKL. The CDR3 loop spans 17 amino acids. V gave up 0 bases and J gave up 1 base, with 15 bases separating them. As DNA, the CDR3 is TGCGCCAGCAGCCAAGATCCTCCTCGCGGGGGGAACACTGAAGCTTTCTTT. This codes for CASSQDPPRGGNTEAFF.

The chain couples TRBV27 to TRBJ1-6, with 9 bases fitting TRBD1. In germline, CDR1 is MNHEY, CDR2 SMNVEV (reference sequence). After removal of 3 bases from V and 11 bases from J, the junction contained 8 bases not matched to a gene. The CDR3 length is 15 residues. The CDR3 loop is CASSFGDRDFAPLHF. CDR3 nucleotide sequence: TGTGCCAGCAGTTTCGGGGACAGGGATTTTGCACCCCTCCACTTT.

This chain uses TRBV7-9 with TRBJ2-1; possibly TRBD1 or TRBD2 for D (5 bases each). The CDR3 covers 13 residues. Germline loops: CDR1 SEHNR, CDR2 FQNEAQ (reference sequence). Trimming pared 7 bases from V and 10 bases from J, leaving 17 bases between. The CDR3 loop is CASMSGPGKEQFF. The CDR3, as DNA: TGTGCCAGCATGAGCGGCCCAGGGAAGGAGCAGTTCTTC.

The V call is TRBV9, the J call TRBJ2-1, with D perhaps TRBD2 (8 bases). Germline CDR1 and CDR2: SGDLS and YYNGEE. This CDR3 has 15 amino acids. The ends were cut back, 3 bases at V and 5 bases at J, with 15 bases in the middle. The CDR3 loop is CASSGYGRGHNEQFF. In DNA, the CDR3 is TGTGCCAGCAGCGGATACGGGAGGGGGCACAATGAGCAGTTCTTC.

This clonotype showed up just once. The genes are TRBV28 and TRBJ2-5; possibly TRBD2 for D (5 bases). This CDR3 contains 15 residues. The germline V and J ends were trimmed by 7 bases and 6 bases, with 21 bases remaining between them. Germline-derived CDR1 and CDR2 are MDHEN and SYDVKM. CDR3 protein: CASITTGLPRQTQYF. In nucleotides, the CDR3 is TGTGCCAGCATAACGACCGGACTCCCGAGGCAGACCCAGTACTTC.

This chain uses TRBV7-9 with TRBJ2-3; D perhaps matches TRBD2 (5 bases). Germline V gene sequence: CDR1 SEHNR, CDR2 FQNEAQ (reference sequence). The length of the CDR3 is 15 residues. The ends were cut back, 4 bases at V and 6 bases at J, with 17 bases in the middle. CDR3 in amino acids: CASSWPDEGEDTQYF. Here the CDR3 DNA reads TGTGCCAGCAGCTGGCCCGATGAGGGAGAGGATACGCAGTATTTT.

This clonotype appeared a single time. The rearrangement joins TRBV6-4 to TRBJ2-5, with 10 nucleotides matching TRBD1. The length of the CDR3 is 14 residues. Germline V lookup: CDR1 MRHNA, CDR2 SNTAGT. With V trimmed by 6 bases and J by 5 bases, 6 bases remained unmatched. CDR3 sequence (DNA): TGTGCCAGCAGGGAGGACAGGGGGTTGGAGACCCAGTACTTC. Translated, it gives CASREDRGLETQYF.

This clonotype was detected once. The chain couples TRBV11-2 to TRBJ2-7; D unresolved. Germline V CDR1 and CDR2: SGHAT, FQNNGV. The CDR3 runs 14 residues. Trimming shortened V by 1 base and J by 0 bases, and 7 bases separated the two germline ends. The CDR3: CASSLAVGSYEQYF. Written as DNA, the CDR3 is TGTGCCAGCAGCTTAGCGGTCGGCTCCTACGAGCAGTACTTC.

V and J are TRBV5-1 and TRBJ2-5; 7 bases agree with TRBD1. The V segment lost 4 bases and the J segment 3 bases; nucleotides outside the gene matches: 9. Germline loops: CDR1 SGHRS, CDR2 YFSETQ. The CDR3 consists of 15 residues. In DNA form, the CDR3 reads TGCGCCAGCAGCACCCGGGACAGTATAGAAGAGACCCAGTACTTC. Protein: CASSTRDSIEETQYF.

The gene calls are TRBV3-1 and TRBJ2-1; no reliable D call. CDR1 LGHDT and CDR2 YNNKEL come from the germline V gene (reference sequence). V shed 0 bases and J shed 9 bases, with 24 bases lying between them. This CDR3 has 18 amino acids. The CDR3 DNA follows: TGTGCCAGCAGCCAAGAGCCCCGCACCGGTTACCCGCTCGGTGAGCAGTTCTTC. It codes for CASSQEPRTGYPLGEQFF.

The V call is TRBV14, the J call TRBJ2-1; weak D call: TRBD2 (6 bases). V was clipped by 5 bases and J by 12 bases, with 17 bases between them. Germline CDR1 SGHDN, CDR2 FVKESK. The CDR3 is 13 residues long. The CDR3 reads CASSYQAGMVQFF. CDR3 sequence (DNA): TGTGCCAGCAGCTATCAAGCGGGCATGGTGCAGTTCTTC.

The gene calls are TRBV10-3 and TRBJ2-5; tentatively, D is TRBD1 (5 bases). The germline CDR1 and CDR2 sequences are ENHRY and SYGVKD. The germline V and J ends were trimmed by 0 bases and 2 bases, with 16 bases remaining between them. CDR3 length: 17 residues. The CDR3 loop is CAISESDSQLFQETQYF. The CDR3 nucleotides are TGTGCCATCAGTGAGTCAGACAGCCAGCTATTTCAAGAGACCCAGTACTTC.

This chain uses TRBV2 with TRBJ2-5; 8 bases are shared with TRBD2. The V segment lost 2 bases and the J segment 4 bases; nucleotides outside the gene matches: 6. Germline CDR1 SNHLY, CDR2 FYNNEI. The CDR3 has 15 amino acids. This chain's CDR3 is CASSETGGPRETQYF. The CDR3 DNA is TGTGCCAGCAGTGAAACGGGAGGGCCGCGAGAGACCCAGTACTTC. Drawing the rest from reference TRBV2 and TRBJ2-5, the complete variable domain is EPEVTQTPSHQVTQMGQEVILRCVPISNHLYFYWYRQILGQKVEFLVSFYNNEISEKSEIFDDQFSVERPDGSNFTLKIRSTKLEDSAMYFCASSETGGPRETQYFGPGTRLLVL.

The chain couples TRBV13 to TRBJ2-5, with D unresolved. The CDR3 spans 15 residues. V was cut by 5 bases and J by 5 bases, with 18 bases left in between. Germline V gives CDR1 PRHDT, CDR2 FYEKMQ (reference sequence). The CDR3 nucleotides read TGTGCCAGCAGCCCCGTCTCGAATAGGGCCGAGACCCAGTACTTC. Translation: CASSPVSNRAETQYF.

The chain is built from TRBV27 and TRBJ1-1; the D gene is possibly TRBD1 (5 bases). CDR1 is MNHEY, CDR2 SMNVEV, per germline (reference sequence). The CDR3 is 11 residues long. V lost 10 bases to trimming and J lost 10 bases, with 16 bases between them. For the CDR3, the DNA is TGTGCCACCAACGGGGGGGATGTAGCTTTCTTT. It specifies CATNGGDVAFF.

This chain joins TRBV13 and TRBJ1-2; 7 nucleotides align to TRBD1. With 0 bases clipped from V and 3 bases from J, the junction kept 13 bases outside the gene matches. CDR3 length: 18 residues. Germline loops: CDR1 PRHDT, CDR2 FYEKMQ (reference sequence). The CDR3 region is CASSLGGTDYTGDYGYTF. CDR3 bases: TGTGCCAGCAGCTTAGGGGGGACGGACTACACAGGGGACTATGGCTACACCTTC.

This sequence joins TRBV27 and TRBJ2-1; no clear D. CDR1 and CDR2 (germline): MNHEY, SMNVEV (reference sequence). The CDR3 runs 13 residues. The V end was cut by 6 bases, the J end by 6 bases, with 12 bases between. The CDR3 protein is CASRDLSPNEQFF. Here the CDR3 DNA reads TGTGCCAGCAGAGACTTATCCCCCAATGAGCAGTTCTTC.

The CDR3 protein is CASSFGGTGPQHF. The CDR3 DNA is TGTGCCAGCAGTTTCGGCGGGACAGGGCCCCAGCATTTT. The chain employs TRBV12-3 or TRBV12-4 and TRBJ1-5, with TRBD1 matching 8 bases. V lost 3 bases and J lost 9; bases outside the gene matches: 4. The CDR3 is 13 amino acids.